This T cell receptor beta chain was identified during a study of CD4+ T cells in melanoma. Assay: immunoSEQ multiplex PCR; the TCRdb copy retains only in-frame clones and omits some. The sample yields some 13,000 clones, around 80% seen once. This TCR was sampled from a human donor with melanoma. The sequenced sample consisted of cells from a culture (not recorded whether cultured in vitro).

CDR3 region: CASSPDSNYGYTF. The CDR3 DNA is TGTGCCAGCAGCCCCGACAGTAACTATGGCTACACCTTC. V and J are TRBV5-4 and TRBJ1-2, with D possibly TRBD1 on 5 matching bases. V was cut by 4 bases and J by 1 base, with 8 bases left in between. Germline V gives CDR1 SGHNT, CDR2 YYREEE (reference sequence). This CDR3 spans 13 amino acids.